These 21 T cell receptor beta chains originate from one sample sequenced in a study of cytomegalovirus exposure and HLA in healthy donors. A multiplex PCR was run with 60 Vbeta primers and 13 Jbeta primers. Some clones are missing from TCRdb's copy, which holds only in-frame ones; the method was immunoSEQ multiplex PCR. Of 150,000 to 200,000 clones listed, more than 60% are singletons. Material: PBMCs. The receptors stem from a man aged 18 to 30 in good health and CMV-seronegative.

This chain joins TRBV7-2 and TRBJ2-3, with TRBD2 matching 12 bases. Germline V gene sequence: CDR1 SGHTA, CDR2 FQGNSA. With V trimmed by 1 base and J by 2 bases, 10 bases remained unmatched. The CDR3 is 19 residues long. Here the CDR3 DNA reads TGTGCCAGCAGCTTAGACTCGCGGACTAGCGGGATCCCCACAGATACGCAGTATTTT. Its protein is CASSLDSRTSGIPTDTQYF.

The chain carries TRBV4-1 and TRBJ2-7; 10 nucleotides align to TRBD1. This CDR3 has 19 residues. V gave up 0 bases and J gave up 6 bases; unmatched junction bases: 17. Germline-derived CDR1 and CDR2 are MGHRA and YSYEKL. CDR3 nucleotides: TGCGCCAGCAGCCAAGAAGGGGGAAAGTGGGGGACAGGGGCGTCCGAGCAGTACTTC. It is translated as CASSQEGGKWGTGASEQYF.

The chain has TRBV5-1 and TRBJ2-7, with D perhaps matching TRBD1 (6 bases). The CDR3 has 14 residues. Looked up from germline, CDR1 is SGHRS and CDR2 is YFSETQ. V was shortened by 7 bases and J by 4 bases, with 18 bases between the two germline ends. CDR3 in DNA: TGCGCCAGCTCTACTGGGACACCGGAATACGAGCAGTACTTC. Residues: CASSTGTPEYEQYF. The complete variable domain, with remaining parts taken from reference TRBV5-1 and TRBJ2-7, reads KAGVTQTPRYLIKTRGQQVTLSCSPISGHRSVSWYQQTPGQGLQFLFEYFSETQRNKGNFPGRFSGRQFSNSRSEMNVSTLELGDSALYLCASSTGTPEYEQYFGPGTRLTVT.

The rearrangement joins TRBV18 to TRBJ1-2; possible D gene TRBD1, 6 bases. CDR3 length: 14 residues. V lost 2 bases to trimming and J lost 4 bases, with 11 bases between them. Germline loops: CDR1 KGHSH, CDR2 LQKENI. CDR3: CASSPAGAGYGYTF. The CDR3 DNA follows: TGTGCCAGCTCACCAGCGGGGGCGGGCTATGGCTACACCTTC.

The rearrangement links TRBV5-4 to TRBJ2-7; 11 nucleotides agree with TRBD2. The ends lost 4 bases at V and 2 bases at J; junction bases unmatched: 5. Germline V CDR1 and CDR2: SGHNT, YYREEE (reference sequence). The CDR3 runs to 15 residues. In nucleotides, the CDR3 is TGTGCCAGCAGCCCGGGACTAGCGGCCCCCTACGAGCAGTACTTC. Protein: CASSPGLAAPYEQYF. Drawing the rest from reference TRBV5-4 and TRBJ2-7, the complete variable domain is ETGVTQSPTHLIKTRGQQVTLRCSSQSGHNTVSWYQQALGQGPQFIFQYYREEENGRGNFPPRFSGLQFPNYSSELNVNALELDDSALYLCASSPGLAAPYEQYFGPGTRLTVT.

The V gene is TRBV5-6, the J gene TRBJ2-7; TRBD2 agrees at 15 bases. The V gene end was trimmed by 1 base and the J gene end by 5 bases; junction bases not matched to a gene: 10. This CDR3 spans 18 amino acids. Germline-derived CDR1 and CDR2 are SGHDT and YYEEEE. CDR3 bases: TGTGCCAGCAGCTTGCCCGGACTAGCGGGAGGGATTAGGAACGAGCAGTACTTC. It translates to CASSLPGLAGGIRNEQYF.

Only a few counts were recorded for this clone. This rearrangement joins TRBV4-1 to TRBJ2-7, with D perhaps TRBD1 (5 bases). Germline assignment: CDR1 MGHRA and CDR2 YSYEKL. The CDR3 is made up of 17 amino acids. V shed 1 base and J shed 3 bases, with 19 bases lying between them. Here the CDR3 reads CASSQVYPVRTSYEQYF. CDR3 in DNA: TGCGCCAGCAGCCAAGTTTACCCGGTTCGGACAAGCTACGAGCAGTACTTC.

This clone was seen a few times. The chain's CDR3 is CASSSLGTSGLTDTQYF. CDR3 nucleotides: TGCGCCAGCAGCTCCCTCGGGACTAGCGGCCTCACAGATACGCAGTATTTT. The V call is TRBV5-1, the J call TRBJ2-3, with TRBD2 identical over 11 bases. This CDR3 contains 17 residues. The V gene's germline CDR1 is SGHRS and CDR2 YFSETQ. The V and J ends lost 3 bases and 2 bases, in that order; junction bases with no gene match: 8.

The chain uses TRBV30 and TRBJ2-3; D is unresolved. V was pared by 4 bases and J by 1 base, with 3 bases between. The CDR3 is 11 amino acids. Germline V lookup: CDR1 GTSNPN, CDR2 SVGIG (reference sequence). CDR3 bases: TGTGCCTGGACGGGCACAGATACGCAGTATTTT. Its protein is CAWTGTDTQYF.

V is TRBV7-2 and J is TRBJ2-7; 7 nucleotides match TRBD2. The junction had 9 bases not matched to a gene; V was cut back by 2 bases and J by 11 bases. This CDR3 has 13 residues. CDR1 and CDR2 from the germline V gene are SGHTA and FQGNSA. CDR3 sequence: CASSLIAGTREYF. CDR3 nucleotides: TGTGCCAGCAGCTTAATAGCGGGCACAAGGGAGTACTTC.

The count of this clone is one. The V gene is TRBV7-8, the J gene TRBJ2-3; unclear D gene. Germline CDR1 reads SGHVS; CDR2 reads FQNEAQ. The CDR3 length is 15 residues. Deletions cut 5 bases from V and 2 bases from J, with 14 bases between. The CDR3 protein is CASSRESVFTDTQYF. In nucleotides, the CDR3 is TGTGCCAGCAGCCGAGAGTCTGTCTTCACAGATACGCAGTATTTT.

The chain couples TRBV7-2 to TRBJ2-3, with D perhaps TRBD2 (6 bases). With 5 bases removed from V and 5 bases from J, the gap between germline ends came to 11 bases. CDR1 is SGHTA, CDR2 FQGNSA, per germline. CDR3 length: 13 residues. CDR3 nucleotides: TGTGCCAGCAGCAACCGACTAGAAGATACGCAGTATTTT. It codes for CASSNRLEDTQYF.

The chain combines TRBV9 with TRBJ2-5, with TRBD2 matching over 11 bases. CDR1 and CDR2 (germline): SGDLS, YYNGEE. V lost 3 bases, J lost 1 base, and 8 bases stayed unmatched. The CDR3 contains 17 residues. The CDR3 bases are TGTGCCAGCAGCGCCCCGGCTAGCGGGGGGTTCCAAGAGACCCAGTACTTC. Translating gives CASSAPASGGFQETQYF.

CDR3 DNA sequence: TGTGCCAGTTCTCGGGACAGGGTCGATAATACGCAGTATTTT. This sequence encodes CASSRDRVDNTQYF. The V call is TRBV27, the J call TRBJ2-3, with TRBD1 identical over 9 bases. The CDR3 covers 14 residues. The V gene end was trimmed by 9 bases and the J gene end by 7 bases; junction bases not matched to a gene: 11. Looked up from germline, CDR1 is MNHEY and CDR2 is SMNVEV (reference sequence).

This clone has just a few counts. The V and J genes are TRBV5-8 and TRBJ1-1, with 12 bases aligning to TRBD1. The germline V gene has CDR1 SGHTS and CDR2 YDEGEE. The CDR3 is 16 amino acids. V shed 4 bases, J shed 6 bases, and the junction held 10 bases outside the gene matches. CDR3 DNA sequence: TGTGCCAGCAGCAGGGGACAGGGGGCTCCGAGGGCTGAAGCTTTCTTT. Amino acid sequence: CASSRGQGAPRAEAFF.

This clone was detected a few times. V is TRBV14 and J is TRBJ2-2; 9 nucleotides match TRBD2. V gave up 2 bases and J gave up 7 bases; unmatched junction bases: 8. Germline CDR1 reads SGHDN; CDR2 reads FVKESK. The CDR3 contains 16 residues. The CDR3 reads CASSQQFGGRVGELFF. The CDR3 DNA reads TGTGCCAGCAGCCAACAATTCGGCGGGAGGGTCGGGGAGCTGTTTTTT. Looking up the rest from reference TRBV14 and TRBJ2-2 gives the full variable domain: EAGVTQFPSHSVIEKGQTVTLRCDPISGHDNLYWYRRVMGKEIKFLLHFVKESKQDESGMPNNRFLAERTGGTYSTLKVQPAELEDSGVYFCASSQQFGGRVGELFFGEGSRLTVL.

The table lists this clone with a count of one. This chain uses TRBV19 with TRBJ1-1; a weak D match, TRBD1 (5 bases). The germline CDR1 and CDR2 sequences are LNHDA and SQIVND (reference sequence). Trimming stripped 4 bases from V and 2 bases from J, with 14 bases between. The CDR3 sequence is 15 residues long. The CDR3 loop reads CASSRQGWGNTEAFF. The CDR3 DNA follows: TGTGCCAGTAGTAGGCAGGGTTGGGGAAACACTGAAGCTTTCTTT.

The chain carries TRBV15 and TRBJ1-5; D uncertain. The germline V gene encodes CDR1 LNHNV and CDR2 YYDKDF (reference sequence). CDR3 size: 16 residues. Trimming removed 2 bases at V and 3 bases at J, with 14 bases between. The CDR3 loop is CATSRKVSGLNQPQHF. In DNA, the CDR3 is TGTGCCACCAGCAGAAAGGTTTCAGGACTCAATCAGCCCCAGCATTTT.

The chain recombines TRBV28 with TRBJ1-1; weak D call: TRBD1 (5 bases). The CDR3 contains 15 residues. Germline V gene sequence: CDR1 MDHEN, CDR2 SYDVKM. V was pared by 1 base and J by 3 bases, with 12 bases between. The CDR3, as DNA: TGTGCCAGCAGTTTATTAGGGGAAGGGGACACTGAAGCTTTCTTT. Protein product: CASSLLGEGDTEAFF.

The rearrangement joins TRBV5-6 to TRBJ1-2, with TRBD1 matching over 8 bases. The CDR3 sequence is 14 residues long. V gave up 0 bases and J gave up 4 bases; unmatched junction bases: 2. Germline CDR1 is SGHDT and CDR2 is YYEEEE. The CDR3 sequence: CASSLAGGAYGYTF. CDR3 DNA: TGTGCCAGCAGCTTGGCAGGGGGCGCCTATGGCTACACCTTC.

The gene calls are TRBV6-5 and TRBJ2-7; TRBD2 matches 8 bases. CDR3 size: 15 residues. J gave up 4 bases and V 2 bases, and 7 bases lay outside the gene matches. CDR1 and CDR2 (germline): MNHEY, SVGAGI. CDR3 sequence reads: CASSYQRGGLYEQYF. In DNA form, the CDR3 reads TGTGCCAGCAGTTACCAACGGGGGGGCTTGTACGAGCAGTACTTC.